Listed here are 14 T cell receptor beta chains from one sample, sequenced in a study of blood T cells in healthy people across ages. Primers used in a second PCR of about 7 to 12 cycles were a sample-barcoded 5' primer and a J-beta primer mix. TCRdb re-derived calls from the 5' RACE reads in MiXCR, one entry per CDR3 protein. The sample lists approximately 850,000 distinct CDR3 sequences; over 45% were seen once. Sequences were obtained from blood. Receptors originate from a man younger than 40 in good health.

In regard to this clonotype: Compared with germline, one end of the junction differs, possibly owing to a read error. The rearrangement links TRBV29-1 to TRBJ1-2, with D uncertain. CDR1 and CDR2 (germline): SQVTM, ANQGSEA. The CDR3 totals 14 residues. The CDR3 DNA sequence: TGCAGCGTGGAAGAGTGGACGGCCAGCTATGGCTACACCTTC. Amino acid sequence: CSVEEWTASYGYTF.

This clonotype was observed a handful of times. This chain joins TRBV7-2 and TRBJ2-1, with D perhaps TRBD1 (6 bases). CDR1 SGHTA and CDR2 FQGNSA come from the germline V gene. This CDR3 contains 15 residues. V shed 2 bases and J shed 5 bases, with 13 bases lying between them. The DNA of the CDR3 is TGTGCCAGCAGCTTACCGGGACAATGGCACAATGAGCAGTTCTTC. Translation gives CASSLPGQWHNEQFF.

This clonotype showed up just a few times. This chain links TRBV7-9 with TRBJ2-5; D perhaps matches TRBD2 (6 bases). The CDR3 is 12 residues long. The germline V and J ends were trimmed by 7 bases and 10 bases, with 16 bases remaining between them. The germline V gene has CDR1 SEHNR and CDR2 FQNEAQ (reference sequence). The chain's CDR3 is CASTPSGTLQYF. The DNA of the CDR3 is TGTGCCAGCACCCCCTCAGGGACTCTCCAGTACTTC.

Only a few counts were recorded for this clonotype. V usage is TRBV29-1 and J usage is TRBJ2-3; 10 nucleotides align to TRBD1. The trim removed 3 bases at V and 5 bases at J, leaving 5 bases unmatched. The V gene's germline CDR1 is SQVTM and CDR2 ANQGSEA. This CDR3 has 14 residues. In DNA form, the CDR3 reads TGCAGCGTTGACGGGACAGGGGACCTAGATACGCAGTATTTT. Translation gives CSVDGTGDLDTQYF.

The chain links TRBV4-1 to TRBJ2-1; 10 bases line up with TRBD1. In germline, CDR1 is MGHRA, CDR2 YSYEKL. This CDR3 has 16 amino acids. Trimming took 2 bases from V and 6 from J; bases not matched to a gene: 7. CDR3: CASSQPGTGVLNEQFF. The CDR3 nucleotides are TGCGCCAGCAGCCAACCCGGGACAGGGGTGCTCAATGAGCAGTTCTTC.

The CDR3 spells CASSVGLAADTQYF. CDR3 sequence (DNA): TGTGCCAGCAGCGTGGGACTAGCAGCAGATACGCAGTATTTT. V and J are TRBV7-2 and TRBJ2-3, with 9 bases lining up with TRBD2. This CDR3 contains 14 residues. Losses at the gene ends were 5 bases for V and 4 bases for J; bases not matched to a gene: 4. Germline V gene lookup returns CDR1 SGHTA and CDR2 FQGNSA.

This clonotype was recorded only once. The rearrangement uses TRBV29-1 and TRBJ1-2; perhaps TRBD1 as D (6 bases). With 6 bases removed from V and 4 bases from J, the gap between germline ends came to 9 bases. The CDR3 runs 11 residues. The germline CDR1 and CDR2 sequences are SQVTM and ANQGSEA. The DNA for the CDR3 is TGCAGCGTCTCACAGGGCTATGGCTACACCTTC. It encodes CSVSQGYGYTF.

As DNA, the CDR3 is TGCAGCGTTGAAGTATCCTCCTCCTACGAGCAGTACTTC. Its translation is CSVEVSSSYEQYF. This rearrangement joins TRBV29-1 to TRBJ2-7; D is ambiguous. V was shortened by 1 base and J by 0 bases, with 7 bases between the two germline ends. The CDR3 spans 13 residues. Per the germline V gene, CDR1 is SQVTM and CDR2 is ANQGSEA.

This rearrangement joins TRBV20-1 to TRBJ2-7; TRBD1 aligns across 7 bases. The CDR3 contains 15 residues. V lost 3 bases and J lost 3; bases outside the gene matches: 11. Germline V gene data show CDR1 as DFQATT and CDR2 as SNEGSKA (reference sequence). CDR3 protein: CSASNGTAYYYEQYF. The CDR3 nucleotides read TGCAGTGCTAGCAACGGGACAGCCTATTACTACGAGCAGTACTTC.

The chain uses TRBV2 and TRBJ2-3; D gene uncertain. Germline V gene lookup returns CDR1 SNHLY and CDR2 FYNNEI. Between the trimmed V and J ends, which lost 4 bases and 8 bases, there was a span of 16 bases. The CDR3 sequence is 14 residues long. The CDR3 coding sequence is TGTGCCAGCAGTGGGGGTTTTGGCGTCGGTACGCAGTATTTT. This codes for CASSGGFGVGTQYF.

The chain uses TRBV28 and TRBJ2-7, with D uncertain. The V end was cut by 1 base, the J end by 4 bases, with 14 bases between. Germline CDR1 and CDR2: MDHEN and SYDVKM. This CDR3 is built from 15 residues. CDR3 amino acids: CASSLSPQVGYEQYF. CDR3 coding DNA: TGTGCCAGCAGTTTATCCCCGCAGGTGGGATACGAGCAGTACTTC.

This chain joins TRBV2 and TRBJ2-3; no firm D call. CDR1 and CDR2 (germline): SNHLY, FYNNEI. The CDR3 length is 12 residues. Between the trimmed V and J ends, which lost 7 bases and 0 bases, there was a span of 5 bases. This chain's CDR3 is CASMGSTDTQYF. CDR3 sequence (DNA): TGTGCCAGCATGGGGAGCACAGATACGCAGTATTTT.

This chain joins TRBV28 and TRBJ2-7, with unresolved D. Germline-derived CDR1 and CDR2 are MDHEN and SYDVKM. This CDR3 contains 14 residues. V lost 5 bases and J lost 2, with 13 bases in between. The DNA of the CDR3 is TGTGCCAGCAGTCCGGTCCGGGCGACCTACGAGCAGTACTTC. Amino acids: CASSPVRATYEQYF.

The rearrangement uses TRBV29-1 and TRBJ2-7, with 9 positions matching TRBD2. This CDR3 contains 13 residues. V dropped 4 bases and J dropped 3; count of bases not matched to a gene: 4. CDR1 and CDR2 from the germline V gene are SQVTM and ANQGSEA. CDR3 loop: CSVASGGNYEQYF. Written as DNA, the CDR3 is TGCAGCGTTGCCAGCGGGGGGAACTACGAGCAGTACTTC.